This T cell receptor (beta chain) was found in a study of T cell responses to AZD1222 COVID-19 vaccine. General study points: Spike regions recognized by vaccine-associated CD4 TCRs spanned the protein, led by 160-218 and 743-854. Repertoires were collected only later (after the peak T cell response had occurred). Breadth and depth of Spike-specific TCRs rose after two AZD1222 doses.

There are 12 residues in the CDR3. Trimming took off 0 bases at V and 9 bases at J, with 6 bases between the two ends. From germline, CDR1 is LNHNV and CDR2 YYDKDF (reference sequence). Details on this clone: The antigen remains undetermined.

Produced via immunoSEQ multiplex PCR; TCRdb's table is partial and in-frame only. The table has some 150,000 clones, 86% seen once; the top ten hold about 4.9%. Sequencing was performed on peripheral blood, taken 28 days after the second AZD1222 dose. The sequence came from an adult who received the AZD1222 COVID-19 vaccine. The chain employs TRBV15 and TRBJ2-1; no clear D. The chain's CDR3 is CATSRDLSEQFF. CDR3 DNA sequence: TGTGCCACCAGCAGAGATTTGAGTGAGCAGTTCTTC.